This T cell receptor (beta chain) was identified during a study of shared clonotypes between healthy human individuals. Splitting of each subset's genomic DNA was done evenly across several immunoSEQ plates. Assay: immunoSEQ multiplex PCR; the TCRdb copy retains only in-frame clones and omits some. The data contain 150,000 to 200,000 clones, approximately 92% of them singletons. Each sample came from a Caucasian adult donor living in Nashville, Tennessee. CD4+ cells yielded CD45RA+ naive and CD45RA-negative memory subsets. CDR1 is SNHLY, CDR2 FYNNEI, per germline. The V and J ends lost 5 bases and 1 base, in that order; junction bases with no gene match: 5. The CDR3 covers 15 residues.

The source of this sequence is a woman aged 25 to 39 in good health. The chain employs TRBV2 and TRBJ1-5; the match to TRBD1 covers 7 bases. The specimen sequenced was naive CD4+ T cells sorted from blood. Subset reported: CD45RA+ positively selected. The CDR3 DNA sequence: TGTGCCAGCAGTCTCCGGGACAGCAGCAATCAGCCCCAGCATTTT. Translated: CASSLRDSSNQPQHF. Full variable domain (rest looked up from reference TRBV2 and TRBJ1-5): EPEVTQTPSHQVTQMGQEVILRCVPISNHLYFYWYRQILGQKVEFLVSFYNNEISEKSEIFDDQFSVERPDGSNFTLKIRSTKLEDSAMYFCASSLRDSSNQPQHFGDGTRLSIL.